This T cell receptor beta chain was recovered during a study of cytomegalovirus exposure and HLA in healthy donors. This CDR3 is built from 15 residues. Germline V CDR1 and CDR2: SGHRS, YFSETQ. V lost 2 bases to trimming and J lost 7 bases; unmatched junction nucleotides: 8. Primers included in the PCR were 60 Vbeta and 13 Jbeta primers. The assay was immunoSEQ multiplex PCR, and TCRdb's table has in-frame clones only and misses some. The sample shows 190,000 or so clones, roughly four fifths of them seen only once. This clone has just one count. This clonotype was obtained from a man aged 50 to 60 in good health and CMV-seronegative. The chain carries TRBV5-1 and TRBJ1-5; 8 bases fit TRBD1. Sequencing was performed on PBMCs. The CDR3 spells CASSLQGEMNQPQHF. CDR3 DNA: TGCGCCAGCAGCTTACAGGGGGAAATGAACCAGCCCCAGCATTTT.